The clone carrying this T cell receptor beta chain was picked up many times. The target antigen is unknown. The CDR3 covers 15 residues. Trimming cost V 6 bases and J 5 bases, with 17 bases left between them. Germline values: CDR1 SGHTA, CDR2 FQGNSA. This specimen belongs to a study of T cell repertoires in cytomegalovirus infection. Background on the study: Based on public TCR beta signatures, there were indications of CMV infection and of a matching HLA type. Findings and limits, study-wide: HLA-C-restricted CMV-specific TCR beta clonotypes were dominant in the ex vivo response. Identification of carriers of CMV plus the relevant HLA was achieved through cumulative public TCR beta family frequency.

MiXCR, applied by TCRdb to the reads, yields one record per CDR3 protein. The sample yields 150,000 to 200,000 distinct CDR3 sequences, under 20% seen once. V is TRBV7-2 and J is TRBJ2-1, with D possibly called TRBD1 or TRBD2 (6 bases each). The clonotype comes from a human donor in good health (CMV status not recorded). Some clones in this sample may be carry-over from other donors' samples. The sequenced material came from CD8+ T cells from PBMCs. The CDR3 region has the DNA TGTGCCAGCAGATTTAGTTCCGGGGGCCACAATGAGCAGTTCTTC. This codes for CASRFSSGGHNEQFF. Full variable domain (missing parts from reference TRBV7-2 and TRBJ2-1): GAGVSQSPSNKVTEKGKDVELRCDPISGHTALYWYRQSLGQGLEFLIYFQGNSAPDKSGLPSDRFSAERTGGSVSTLTIQRTQQEDSAVYLCASRFSSGGHNEQFFGPGTRLTVL.